This TCR beta chain was obtained from a study of blood T cell repertoires in COVID-19. At the level of the study: Acute and convalescent COVID-19 specimens originated in the United States, Italy and Spain. PBMCs, B-cell-depleted T cells, or T cells were the source of the cDNA or gDNA that made up the material.

Source study methods: Amplifying reference gene primers gave estimates of nucleated cell counts. TCRdb keeps only in-frame clones here, not all; method: immunoSEQ multiplex PCR. V, J and clone size were drawn from that table, and D and trimming were deduced from the DNA. The top ten clones hold 2.2% of a sample with 250,000 to 300,000 clones, 75% to 90% of them seen once. The CDR3 runs to 16 residues. Trimming removed 0 bases from V and 0 bases from J; junction bases left unmatched: 6. The germline gives CDR1 SGHKS, CDR2 YYEKEE (reference sequence). The sequence was obtained from a woman between 50 and 59 years old who had recovered from COVID-19. The rearrangement uses TRBV5-5 and TRBJ2-7; 7 bases align to TRBD2. The material sequenced was peripheral blood. CDR3 protein: CASSLVGEGASYEQYF. The CDR3 region has the DNA TGTGCCAGCAGCTTGGTAGGGGAGGGAGCCTCCTACGAGCAGTACTTC.